This entry is about one T cell receptor beta chain. The data were taken from a study of technical replicates of blood from a few donors. Trimming cost V 0 bases and J 5 bases, with 5 bases left between them. Looked up from germline, CDR1 is LNHNV and CDR2 is YYDKDF (reference sequence). The CDR3 runs to 13 residues. Here immunoSEQ multiplex PCR was the method, and the copy in TCRdb shows in-frame clones only, minus some. Seen here are some 77,000 clones, about 86% observed once, and the top ten hold about 5%. The V gene is TRBV15, the J gene TRBJ1-5; D perhaps matches TRBD1 (5 bases). Sequencing input: PBMCs. This TCR was recovered from a human donor in good health. Some clones in this sample may be carry-over from other donors' samples. The CDR3 coding sequence is TGTGCCACCAGCAGAGAAGGGGATCAGCCCCAGCATTTT. Amino acid sequence: CATSREGDQPQHF.